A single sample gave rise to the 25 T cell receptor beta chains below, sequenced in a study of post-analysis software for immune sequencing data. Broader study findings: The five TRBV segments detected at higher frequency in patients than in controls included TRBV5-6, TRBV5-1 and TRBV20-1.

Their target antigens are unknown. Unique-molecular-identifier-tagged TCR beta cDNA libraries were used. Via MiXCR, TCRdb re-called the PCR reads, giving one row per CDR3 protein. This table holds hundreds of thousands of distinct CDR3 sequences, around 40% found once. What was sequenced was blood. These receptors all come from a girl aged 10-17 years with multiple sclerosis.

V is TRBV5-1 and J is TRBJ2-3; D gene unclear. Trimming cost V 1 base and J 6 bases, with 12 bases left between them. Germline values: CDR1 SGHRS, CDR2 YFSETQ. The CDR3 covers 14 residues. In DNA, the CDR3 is TGCGCCAGCAGCTTGAACGACGCTTCGGATACGCAGTATTTT. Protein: CASSLNDASDTQYF.

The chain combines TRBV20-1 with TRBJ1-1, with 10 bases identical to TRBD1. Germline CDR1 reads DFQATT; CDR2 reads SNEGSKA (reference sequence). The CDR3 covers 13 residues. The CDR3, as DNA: TGCAGCACACGACAGGGGGCAGGAACTGAAGCTTTCTTT. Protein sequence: CSTRQGAGTEAFF.

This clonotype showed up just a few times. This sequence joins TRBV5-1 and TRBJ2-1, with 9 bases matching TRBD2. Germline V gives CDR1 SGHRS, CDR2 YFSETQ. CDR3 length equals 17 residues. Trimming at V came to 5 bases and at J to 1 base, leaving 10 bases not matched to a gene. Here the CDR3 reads CASSDPSGERSYNEQFF. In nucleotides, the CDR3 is TGCGCCAGCAGTGACCCTAGCGGGGAGAGGTCCTACAATGAGCAGTTCTTC.

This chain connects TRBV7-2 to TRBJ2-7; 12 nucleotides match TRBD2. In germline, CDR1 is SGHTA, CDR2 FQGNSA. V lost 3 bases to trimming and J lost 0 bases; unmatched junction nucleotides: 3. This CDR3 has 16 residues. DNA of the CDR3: TGTGCCAGCAGCTTCGCACTAGCGGGAGGCTCCTACGAGCAGTACTTC. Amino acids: CASSFALAGGSYEQYF.

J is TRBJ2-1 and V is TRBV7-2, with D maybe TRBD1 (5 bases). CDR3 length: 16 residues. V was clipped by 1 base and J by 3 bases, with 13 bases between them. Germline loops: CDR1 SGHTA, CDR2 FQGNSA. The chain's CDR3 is CASSLVPRADYNEQFF. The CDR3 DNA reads TGTGCCAGCAGCTTAGTCCCCAGGGCCGACTACAATGAGCAGTTCTTC.

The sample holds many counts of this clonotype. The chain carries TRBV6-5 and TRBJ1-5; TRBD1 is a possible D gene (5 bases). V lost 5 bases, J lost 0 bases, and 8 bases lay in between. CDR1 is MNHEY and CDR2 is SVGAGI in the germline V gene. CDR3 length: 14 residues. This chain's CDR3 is CASSAQGSNQPQHF. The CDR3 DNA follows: TGTGCCAGCAGTGCCCAGGGTAGCAATCAGCCCCAGCATTTT.

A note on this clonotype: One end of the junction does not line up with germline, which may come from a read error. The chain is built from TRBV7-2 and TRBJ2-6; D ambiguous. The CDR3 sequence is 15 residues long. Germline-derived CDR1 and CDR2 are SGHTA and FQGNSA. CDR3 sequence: CAISFLSGGANVLTF. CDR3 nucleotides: TGTGCCATCAGCTTTCTATCGGGTGGGGCCAACGTCCTGACTTTC.

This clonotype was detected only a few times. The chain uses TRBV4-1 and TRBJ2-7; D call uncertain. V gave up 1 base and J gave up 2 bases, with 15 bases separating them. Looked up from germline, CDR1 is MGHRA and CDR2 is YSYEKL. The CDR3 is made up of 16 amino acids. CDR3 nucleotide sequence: TGCGCCAGCAGCCAAGGTTTCGAAGGGCCCGCCTACGAGCAGTACTTC. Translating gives CASSQGFEGPAYEQYF.

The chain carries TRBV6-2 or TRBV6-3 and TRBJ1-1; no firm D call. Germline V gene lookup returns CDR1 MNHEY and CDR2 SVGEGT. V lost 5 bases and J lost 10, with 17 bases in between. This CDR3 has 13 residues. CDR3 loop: CASSPRGRRVAFF. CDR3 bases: TGTGCCAGCAGTCCCCGTGGCCGGCGGGTAGCTTTCTTT.

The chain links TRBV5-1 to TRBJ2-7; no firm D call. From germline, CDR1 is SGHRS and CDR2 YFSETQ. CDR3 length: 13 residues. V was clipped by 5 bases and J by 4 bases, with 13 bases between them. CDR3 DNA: TGCGCCAGCAGGCCAGATAAAATTTACGAGCAGTACTTC. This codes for CASRPDKIYEQYF. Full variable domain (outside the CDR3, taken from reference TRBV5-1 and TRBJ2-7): KAGVTQTPRYLIKTRGQQVTLSCSPISGHRSVSWYQQTPGQGLQFLFEYFSETQRNKGNFPGRFSGRQFSNSRSEMNVSTLELGDSALYLCASRPDKIYEQYFGPGTRLTVT.

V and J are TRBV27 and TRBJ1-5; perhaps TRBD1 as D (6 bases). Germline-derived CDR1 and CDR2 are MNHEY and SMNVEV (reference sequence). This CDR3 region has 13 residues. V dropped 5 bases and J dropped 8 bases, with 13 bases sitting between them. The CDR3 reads CASSPGGFEPQHF. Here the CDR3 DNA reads TGTGCCAGCAGTCCGGGGGGCTTTGAGCCCCAGCATTTT.

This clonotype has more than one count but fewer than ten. The CDR3 is CASSSKRETLSYEQYF. The CDR3 DNA reads TGTGCCAGCAGCTCGAAGCGGGAGACCCTCTCCTACGAGCAGTACTTC. This chain links TRBV7-3 with TRBJ2-7; 8 bases are a match to TRBD2. The length of the CDR3 is 16 residues. Germline V gene sequence: CDR1 SGHTA, CDR2 FQGTGA. V shed 4 bases and J 0 bases; nucleotides not matched to a gene: 8.

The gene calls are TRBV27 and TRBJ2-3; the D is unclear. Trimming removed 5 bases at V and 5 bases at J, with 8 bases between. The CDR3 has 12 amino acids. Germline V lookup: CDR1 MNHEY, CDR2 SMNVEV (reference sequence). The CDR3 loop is CASSNSRDTQYF. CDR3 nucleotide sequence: TGTGCCAGCAGTAACAGTCGAGATACGCAGTATTTT.

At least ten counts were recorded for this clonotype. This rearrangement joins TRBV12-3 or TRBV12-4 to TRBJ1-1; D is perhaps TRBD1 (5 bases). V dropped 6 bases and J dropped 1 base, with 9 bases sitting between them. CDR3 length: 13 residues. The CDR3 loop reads CASSLTGNTEAFF. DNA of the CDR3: TGTGCCAGCAGCTTAACAGGGAACACTGAAGCTTTCTTT.

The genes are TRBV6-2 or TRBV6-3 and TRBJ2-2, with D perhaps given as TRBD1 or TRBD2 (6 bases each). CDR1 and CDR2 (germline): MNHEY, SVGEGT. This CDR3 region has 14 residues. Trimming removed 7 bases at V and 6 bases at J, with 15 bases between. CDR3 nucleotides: TGTGCCAGCATAGGGGGGATCGAGGCCGGGGAGCTGTTTTTT. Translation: CASIGGIEAGELFF.

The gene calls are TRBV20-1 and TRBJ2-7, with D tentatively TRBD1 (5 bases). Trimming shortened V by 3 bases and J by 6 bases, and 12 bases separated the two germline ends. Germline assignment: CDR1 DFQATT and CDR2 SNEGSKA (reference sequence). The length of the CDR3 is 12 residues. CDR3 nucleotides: TGCAGTGCTAGCCCCAGGGTGGCCGAGCAGTACTTC. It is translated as CSASPRVAEQYF.

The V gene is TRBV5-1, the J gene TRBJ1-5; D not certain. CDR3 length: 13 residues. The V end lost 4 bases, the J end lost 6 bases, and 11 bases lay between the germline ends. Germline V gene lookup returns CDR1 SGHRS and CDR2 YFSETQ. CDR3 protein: CASSQSGGQPQHF. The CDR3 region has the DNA TGCGCCAGCAGCCAATCGGGCGGTCAGCCCCAGCATTTT.

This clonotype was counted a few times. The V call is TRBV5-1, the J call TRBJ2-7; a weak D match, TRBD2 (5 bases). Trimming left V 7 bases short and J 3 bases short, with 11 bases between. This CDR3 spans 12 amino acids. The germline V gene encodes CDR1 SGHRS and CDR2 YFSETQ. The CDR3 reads CASGESLYEQYF. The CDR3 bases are TGCGCCAGCGGGGAGAGTCTCTACGAGCAGTACTTC.

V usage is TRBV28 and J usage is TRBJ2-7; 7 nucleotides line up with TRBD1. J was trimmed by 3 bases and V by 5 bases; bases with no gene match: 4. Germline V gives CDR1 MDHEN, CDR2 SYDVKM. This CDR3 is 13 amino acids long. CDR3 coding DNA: TGTGCCAGCAGTAGACAGGGCCTCTACGAGCAGTACTTC. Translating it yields CASSRQGLYEQYF.

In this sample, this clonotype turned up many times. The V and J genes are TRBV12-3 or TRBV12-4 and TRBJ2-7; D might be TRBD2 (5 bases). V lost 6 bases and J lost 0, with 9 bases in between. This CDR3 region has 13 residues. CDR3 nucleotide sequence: TGTGCCAGCAGCCATCGGGGCTCCTACGAGCAGTACTTC. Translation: CASSHRGSYEQYF.

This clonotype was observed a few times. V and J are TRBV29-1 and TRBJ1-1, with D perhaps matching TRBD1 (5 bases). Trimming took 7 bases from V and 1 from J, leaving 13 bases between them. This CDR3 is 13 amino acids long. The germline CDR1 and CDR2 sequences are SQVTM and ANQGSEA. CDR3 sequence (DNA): TGCAGCGCGCGGCAGGGATCGAACACTGAAGCTTTCTTT. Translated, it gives CSARQGSNTEAFF.

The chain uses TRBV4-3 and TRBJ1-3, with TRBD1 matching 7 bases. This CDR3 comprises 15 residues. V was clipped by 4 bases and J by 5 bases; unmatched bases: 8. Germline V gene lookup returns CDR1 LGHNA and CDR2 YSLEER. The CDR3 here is CASSRTGTVRNTIYF. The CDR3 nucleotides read TGCGCCAGCAGCCGAACCGGGACAGTAAGAAACACCATATATTTT.

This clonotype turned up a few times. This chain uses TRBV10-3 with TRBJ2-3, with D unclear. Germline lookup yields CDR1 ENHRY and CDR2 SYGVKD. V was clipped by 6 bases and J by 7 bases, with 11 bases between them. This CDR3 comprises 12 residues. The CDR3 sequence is CAISAVTNTQYF. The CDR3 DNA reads TGTGCCATCAGCGCAGTTACAAATACGCAGTATTTT.

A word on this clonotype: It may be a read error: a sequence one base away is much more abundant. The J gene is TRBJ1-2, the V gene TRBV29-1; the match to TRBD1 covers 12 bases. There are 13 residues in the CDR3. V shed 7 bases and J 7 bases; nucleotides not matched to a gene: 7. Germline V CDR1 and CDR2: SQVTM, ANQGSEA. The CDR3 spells CSAGTGGGGGYTF. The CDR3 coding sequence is TGCAGCGCAGGGACAGGGGGCGGGGGTGGCTACACCTTC.

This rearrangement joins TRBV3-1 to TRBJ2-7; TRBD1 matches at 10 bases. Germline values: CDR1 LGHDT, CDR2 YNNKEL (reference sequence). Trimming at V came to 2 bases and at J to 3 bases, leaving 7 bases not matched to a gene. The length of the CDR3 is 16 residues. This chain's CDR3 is CASSQQRDRGHYEQYF. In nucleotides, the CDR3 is TGTGCCAGCAGCCAACAGCGGGACAGGGGACACTACGAGCAGTACTTC.